Presented here are 19 T cell receptor beta chains from one specimen sequenced in a study of T cells expressing NK-cell markers. TCRdb re-called the 5' RACE reads, yielding one record per CDR3 amino acid sequence without DNA. The table counts 550,000 or so distinct CDR3 sequences; 3.5% to 4.5% lies in the top ten. Sequencing was done on a sample of blood T cells: a sorted CD56 or NKG2C T cell subset, CD4+ or CD8+ T cells, or bulk PBMC T cells (not recorded which). The receptors stem from a man between 18 and 29 years old in good health.

The rearrangement links TRBV2 to TRBJ2-7; there is no DNA to check the TCRdb D call of TRBD2. CDR1 and CDR2 from the germline V gene are SNHLY and FYNNEI. This CDR3 is built from 15 residues. This CDR3 is CASSEIRDGRYEQYF.

This chain joins TRBV7-2 and TRBJ1-5. Germline V lookup: CDR1 SGHTA, CDR2 FQGNSA. This CDR3 has 14 amino acids. The CDR3 region is CASSLGKRNQPQHF.

This rearrangement joins TRBV11-1 to TRBJ2-1; TCRdb selects TRBD2, and the lack of DNA leaves this call unchecked. CDR1 and CDR2 from the germline V gene are SGHAT and FQDESV (reference sequence). The CDR3 is 18 residues long. CDR3 loop: CASSSLPSLSGLYNEQFF.

This chain uses TRBV7-9 with TRBJ2-1; TCRdb's D gene call, TRBD1, goes unchecked for lack of DNA. CDR3 length: 13 residues. CDR1 is SEHNR and CDR2 is FQNEAQ in the germline V gene (reference sequence). The CDR3 is CASSGDRDYPQFF.

The chain combines TRBV20-1 with TRBJ2-5; the D gene TCRdb calls, TRBD1, cannot be checked with no DNA. CDR3 size: 13 residues. The germline V gene has CDR1 DFQATT and CDR2 SNEGSKA (reference sequence). The CDR3 is CSANDRGPRAQYF.

V usage is TRBV6-2 or TRBV6-3 and J usage is TRBJ2-1; TCRdb proposes TRBD2, but this gene call is untestable without DNA. The V gene's germline CDR1 is MNHEY and CDR2 SVGEGT. The CDR3 has 16 residues. CDR3 protein: CASSNVWTSPQNEQFF.

The V call is TRBV6-1, the J call TRBJ2-3; TCRdb selects TRBD1, and the lack of DNA leaves this call unchecked. Germline V gene sequence: CDR1 MNHNS, CDR2 SASEGT. This CDR3 has 14 amino acids. The CDR3 reads CASRTGDPPNTQYF.

The J gene is TRBJ2-7, the V gene TRBV7-3; TCRdb names TRBD2, which stays unverified in the absence of DNA. This CDR3 comprises 13 residues. In germline, CDR1 is SGHTA, CDR2 FQGTGA. Here the CDR3 reads CASSNSVLGEQYF.

V and J are TRBV7-9 and TRBJ2-7; TCRdb names TRBD1, which stays unverified in the absence of DNA. Germline V CDR1 and CDR2: SEHNR, FQNEAQ (reference sequence). The CDR3 consists of 14 residues. The CDR3 loop reads CASSLGTGGGEQYF. The full variable domain, rest sourced from reference TRBV7-9 and TRBJ2-7, is DTGVSQNPRHKITKRGQNVTFRCDPISEHNRLYWYRQTLGQGPEFLTYFQNEAQLEKSRLLSDRFSAERPKGSFSTLEIQRTEQGDSAMYLCASSLGTGGGEQYFGPGTRLTVT.

The V gene is TRBV24-1, the J gene TRBJ2-3; TCRdb returns TRBD2, unconfirmable since there is no DNA. This CDR3 contains 11 residues. Germline V gives CDR1 KGHDR, CDR2 SFDVKD. Here the CDR3 reads CATKAGDTQYF.

This chain links TRBV10-3 with TRBJ2-1; absent DNA, TCRdb's TRBD1 call cannot be checked. CDR3 size: 14 residues. Per the germline V gene, CDR1 is ENHRY and CDR2 is SYGVKD. CDR3: CAISESRQGNEQFF.

The chain joins TRBV12-3 or TRBV12-4 to TRBJ2-7; the TCRdb call, TRBD1, lacks DNA for checking. The CDR3 extends over 17 amino acids. The CDR3 is CASSLNEGVTGTYEQYF.

The V and J genes are TRBV7-9 and TRBJ2-7; no DNA is available, so the TRBD2 call from TCRdb remains unchecked. The V gene's germline CDR1 is SEHNR and CDR2 FQNEAQ (reference sequence). There are 14 residues in the CDR3. The CDR3 protein is CASSLEGIAYEQYF. Filled out from reference TRBV7-9 and TRBJ2-7, the complete variable domain reads DTGVSQNPRHKITKRGQNVTFRCDPISEHNRLYWYRQTLGQGPEFLTYFQNEAQLEKSRLLSDRFSAERPKGSFSTLEIQRTEQGDSAMYLCASSLEGIAYEQYFGPGTRLTVT.

The chain joins TRBV6-5 to TRBJ1-2; the TRBD1 assignment by TCRdb is unverifiable without DNA. Germline CDR1 reads MNHEY; CDR2 reads SVGAGI. This CDR3 region has 15 residues. The CDR3 sequence: CASSKTHTGVAGYTF.

V and J are TRBV5-8 and TRBJ1-5; TCRdb reports TRBD1, a call that lacks DNA to check it against. CDR1 is SGHTS and CDR2 is YDEGEE in the germline V gene. This CDR3 comprises 13 residues. CDR3 region: CASSLWGNQPQHF.

The V gene is TRBV18, the J gene TRBJ1-1; the TCRdb call, TRBD1, lacks DNA for checking. Germline V lookup: CDR1 KGHSH, CDR2 LQKENI. CDR3 size: 15 residues. The CDR3 spells CASSNRGTMNTEAFF.

The chain employs TRBV4-1 and TRBJ2-1; without DNA, the TCRdb call of TRBD2 cannot be checked. Germline lookup yields CDR1 MGHRA and CDR2 YSYEKL. The CDR3 length is 16 residues. CDR3 region: CASSQESAGGTYEQFF.

The chain combines TRBV20-1 with TRBJ2-1; TCRdb reports TRBD2, a call that lacks DNA to check it against. Germline CDR1 reads DFQATT; CDR2 reads SNEGSKA (reference sequence). The CDR3 extends over 16 amino acids. The CDR3 spells CSARGTGTSGYNEQFF.

The chain's CDR3 is CASSPLPSTSGMTGELFF. The chain is built from TRBV6-1 and TRBJ2-2; the D call of TRBD2 rests on TCRdb alone, since no DNA is present to check it. Germline V CDR1 and CDR2: MNHNS, SASEGT. CDR3 length: 18 residues.